The 29 T cell receptor beta chains presented below share a single source sample, sequenced in a study of T-cell memory formation after mild COVID-19. TCRdb re-analysed the 5' RACE reads in MiXCR, keeping a single row per CDR3 protein. The sample lists about 540,000 distinct CDR3 sequences, roughly 22% occurring once. Input material: PBMCs or a T cell subset sorted from them (not recorded which). Every receptor here comes from an adult woman who had mild COVID-19 (a few samples of this study predate the infection). Cell type and time point are not known.

The rearrangement links TRBV12-3 or TRBV12-4 to TRBJ2-1; 12 nucleotides align to TRBD2. Trimming removed 6 bases from V and 8 bases from J; junction bases left unmatched: 5. The CDR3 runs 14 residues. The CDR3 here is CASRTSGGRDEQFF. The CDR3 region has the DNA TGTGCCAGCAGGACTAGCGGGGGAAGGGATGAGCAGTTCTTC.

This clonotype was picked up a small number of times. This sequence joins TRBV7-2 and TRBJ2-7, with 8 bases fitting TRBD2. The CDR3 is 17 amino acids. Trimming at V came to 0 bases and at J to 2 bases, leaving 9 bases not matched to a gene. CDR1 is SGHTA, CDR2 FQGNSA, per germline. The CDR3 is CASSLARASGSPYEQYF. Here the CDR3 DNA reads TGTGCCAGCAGCTTAGCGCGCGCGAGCGGGAGCCCCTACGAGCAGTACTTC.

The chain recombines TRBV12-3 or TRBV12-4 with TRBJ1-5, with 9 bases lining up with TRBD1. CDR3 length: 14 residues. With V trimmed by 6 bases and J by 6 bases, 6 bases remained unmatched. The CDR3 coding sequence is TGTGCCAGCAGGGCCGGGACAGGGTTTCAGCCCCAGCATTTT. It translates to CASRAGTGFQPQHF.

This clonotype was seen a few times. V usage is TRBV6-5 and J usage is TRBJ1-1; weak D call: TRBD1 (5 bases). The CDR3 totals 14 residues. Germline lookup yields CDR1 MNHEY and CDR2 SVGAGI. The V and J ends lost 0 bases and 8 bases respectively, with 13 bases between them. The CDR3 here is CASSYSNGGSEAFF. CDR3 DNA: TGTGCCAGCAGTTACTCTAATGGGGGTAGCGAAGCTTTCTTT.

The V gene is TRBV3-1, the J gene TRBJ1-1; D remains ambiguous. The V end was cut by 8 bases, the J end by 4 bases, with 8 bases between. This CDR3 is 11 amino acids long. Germline V gene sequence: CDR1 LGHDT, CDR2 YNNKEL (reference sequence). CDR3 loop: CASAQRTEAFF. The CDR3 DNA reads as TGTGCCAGCGCTCAGCGCACTGAAGCTTTCTTT.

This clonotype was seen more than once but under ten times. This sequence joins TRBV7-8 and TRBJ2-1, with no clear D. The germline V and J ends were trimmed by 2 bases and 5 bases, with 13 bases remaining between them. Germline CDR1 SGHVS, CDR2 FQNEAQ. This CDR3 has 15 amino acids. The CDR3 sequence: CASSLSAGLHNEQFF. DNA of the CDR3: TGTGCCAGCAGCTTATCGGCCGGGCTACACAATGAGCAGTTCTTC.

This chain joins TRBV12-3 or TRBV12-4 and TRBJ1-5, with D perhaps matching TRBD1 (5 bases). The V and J ends lost 3 bases and 1 base respectively, with 13 bases between them. This CDR3 comprises 16 residues. The CDR3 region is CASSLRGSLSNQPQHF. CDR3 sequence (DNA): TGTGCCAGCAGTTTGCGGGGGAGCTTGAGCAATCAGCCCCAGCATTTT.

This clonotype was detected only a few times. The rearrangement uses TRBV12-3 or TRBV12-4 and TRBJ1-5; 7 bases fit TRBD1. There are 15 residues in the CDR3. The junction had 5 bases not matched to a gene; V was cut back by 6 bases and J by 0 bases. The CDR3 region is CASSRQGSSNQPQHF. The CDR3 DNA reads TGTGCCAGCAGCAGACAGGGTAGTAGCAATCAGCCCCAGCATTTT.

This clonotype was counted between two and nine times. The J gene is TRBJ2-1, the V gene TRBV18; 9 bases are a match to TRBD2. The CDR3 loop spans 15 amino acids. Trimming at V came to 5 bases and at J to 9 bases, leaving 11 bases not matched to a gene. The germline gives CDR1 KGHSH, CDR2 LQKENI. CDR3 DNA sequence: TGTGCCAGCTCATTCACCGGGGTAGCGGGGGTTGAGCAGTTCTTC. Encoded protein: CASSFTGVAGVEQFF.

The genes are TRBV12-5 and TRBJ2-5; 10 bases map to TRBD2. The trim removed 2 bases at V and 1 base at J, leaving 7 bases unmatched. This CDR3 has 17 amino acids. Germline loops: CDR1 LGHNT, CDR2 FRNRAP. Here the CDR3 reads CASGLLLLAGSQETQYF. In DNA, the CDR3 is TGTGCTAGTGGTTTGCTGCTACTAGCGGGATCCCAAGAGACCCAGTACTTC.

This clonotype was observed a handful of times. The chain recombines TRBV24-1 with TRBJ2-5; D is unresolved. Germline CDR1 and CDR2: KGHDR and SFDVKD. CDR3 size: 17 residues. The V end lost 4 bases, the J end lost 3 bases, and 20 bases lay between the germline ends. CDR3 amino acids: CATSDPPGFKGEETQYF. The CDR3 nucleotides read TGTGCCACCAGTGACCCCCCTGGTTTTAAGGGCGAAGAGACCCAGTACTTC.

The rearrangement uses TRBV27 and TRBJ1-4; 7 nucleotides match TRBD1. CDR3 size: 15 residues. J gave up 3 bases and V 7 bases, and 8 bases lay outside the gene matches. Germline V CDR1 and CDR2: MNHEY, SMNVEV (reference sequence). The DNA of the CDR3 is TGTGCCAGCAACCCGACAGGGTTGGCTAATGAAAAACTGTTTTTT. Its translation: CASNPTGLANEKLFF.

In its sample, this clonotype was seen a few times. The chain combines TRBV19 with TRBJ2-3, with D possibly matching TRBD2 (5 bases). CDR3 length: 15 residues. CDR1 and CDR2 (germline): LNHDA, SQIVND (reference sequence). Trimming stripped 3 bases from V and 5 bases from J, with 15 bases between. The CDR3: CASSMRGRDRDTQYF. For the CDR3, the DNA is TGTGCCAGTAGTATGAGAGGCCGGGATCGAGATACGCAGTATTTT.

This clonotype was counted between two and nine times. This rearrangement joins TRBV27 to TRBJ1-5, with D uncertain. Germline values: CDR1 MNHEY, CDR2 SMNVEV (reference sequence). V lost 2 bases to trimming and J lost 0 bases, with 5 bases between them. This CDR3 contains 14 residues. The DNA for the CDR3 is TGTGCCAGCAGTTTAGAGTATAGCAATCAGCCCCAGCATTTT. Amino acids: CASSLEYSNQPQHF.

This clonotype was counted between two and nine times. V usage is TRBV7-9 and J usage is TRBJ1-1; tentatively, D is TRBD1 (5 bases). V was pared by 3 bases and J by 3 bases, with 14 bases between. Germline V gene sequence: CDR1 SEHNR, CDR2 FQNEAQ (reference sequence). This CDR3 spans 15 amino acids. CDR3 coding DNA: TGTGCCAGCAGCTTCGATGGACACGCGGACACTGAAGCTTTCTTT. Translating gives CASSFDGHADTEAFF. The full variable domain, with the rest looked up from reference TRBV7-9 and TRBJ1-1, is DTGVSQNPRHKITKRGQNVTFRCDPISEHNRLYWYRQTLGQGPEFLTYFQNEAQLEKSRLLSDRFSAERPKGSFSTLEIQRTEQGDSAMYLCASSFDGHADTEAFFGQGTRLTVV.

Here the CDR3 DNA reads TGTGCCAGCAGTCGGGACAGGGACGGGGGAAACACCATATATTTT. Encoded protein: CASSRDRDGGNTIYF. The rearrangement uses TRBV6-5 and TRBJ1-3; 9 nucleotides match TRBD1. The germline V gene has CDR1 MNHEY and CDR2 SVGAGI. The CDR3 sequence is 15 residues long. V shed 5 bases and J 4 bases; nucleotides not matched to a gene: 6.

The chain has TRBV27 and TRBJ2-5; possible D gene TRBD1, 6 bases. V gave up 3 bases and J gave up 1 base, with 21 bases separating them. The CDR3 is 18 amino acids. Germline loops: CDR1 MNHEY, CDR2 SMNVEV (reference sequence). CDR3 region: CASSFGLGNDRLQETQYF. The CDR3 DNA sequence: TGTGCCAGCAGTTTTGGCTTGGGTAATGACAGGCTCCAAGAGACCCAGTACTTC.

The V and J genes are TRBV20-1 and TRBJ2-3, with D possibly being TRBD2 (6 bases). This CDR3 comprises 11 residues. Looked up from germline, CDR1 is DFQATT and CDR2 is SNEGSKA (reference sequence). V was clipped by 2 bases and J by 11 bases, with 11 bases between them. The CDR3 bases are TGCAGTGCTAGATCGGCGGGACGGCAGTATTTT. This encodes CSARSAGRQYF.

A note on this clonotype: A clone one base away is much larger, so this may be a read error. This is likely a read error, given that the CDR3 carries no conserved phenylalanine or tryptophan at its end. The chain employs TRBV5-1 and TRBJ1-6; possibly TRBD1 for D (6 bases). This CDR3 region has 14 residues. V lost 1 base to trimming and J lost 6 bases, with 8 bases between them. Germline CDR1 reads SGHRS; CDR2 reads YFSETQ. Here the CDR3 DNA reads TGCGCCAGCAGCTTGACAGGGCCTAATTCACCCCTCCACTCT. Translation gives CASSLTGPNSPLHS.

The gene calls are TRBV5-1 and TRBJ1-2; 9 positions agree with TRBD1. Germline V CDR1 and CDR2: SGHRS, YFSETQ. The junction had 6 bases not matched to a gene; V was cut back by 4 bases and J by 8 bases. CDR3 length equals 13 residues. The CDR3: CASSDGQGRGYTF. CDR3 in DNA: TGCGCCAGCAGCGACGGACAGGGGCGAGGCTACACCTTC.

This clonotype was counted a few times. V is TRBV6-6 and J is TRBJ1-1, with a weak D call TRBD1 (6 bases). This CDR3 region has 12 residues. Trimming stripped 5 bases from V and 6 bases from J, with 10 bases between. The germline V gene encodes CDR1 MNHNY and CDR2 SVGAGI (reference sequence). The CDR3 DNA reads TGTGCCAGCAGTCGTACAGGGTCTGAAGCTTTCTTT. Translating it yields CASSRTGSEAFF.

This clonotype has a handful of counts. V gene TRBV7-9 combines with J gene TRBJ2-7, with a possible D match to TRBD1 (5 bases). With 1 base removed from V and 5 bases from J, the gap between germline ends came to 15 bases. The V gene's germline CDR1 is SEHNR and CDR2 FQNEAQ (reference sequence). This CDR3 contains 15 residues. CDR3 in DNA: TGTGCCAGCAGCTTAGGGGCAGGGTTCTTCCACGAGCAGTACTTC. Translation: CASSLGAGFFHEQYF.

The chain uses TRBV7-9 and TRBJ1-1; 7 bases match TRBD1. Germline lookup yields CDR1 SEHNR and CDR2 FQNEAQ (reference sequence). The CDR3 is 16 residues long. J lost 3 bases, V lost 6 bases, and 13 bases had no gene match. In DNA, the CDR3 is TGTGCCAGCAGTCCCGTACAGGGGATTGAGTACACTGAAGCTTTCTTT. As protein: CASSPVQGIEYTEAFF.

The chain joins TRBV7-9 to TRBJ1-1; D perhaps matches TRBD1 (5 bases). Germline V gives CDR1 SEHNR, CDR2 FQNEAQ (reference sequence). The CDR3 sequence is 15 residues long. The ends were cut back, 4 bases at V and 3 bases at J, with 15 bases in the middle. This chain's CDR3 is CASSSHEGRDTEAFF. The CDR3 nucleotides are TGTGCCAGCAGCTCCCATGAGGGGAGGGACACTGAAGCTTTCTTT.

V usage is TRBV7-9 and J usage is TRBJ1-1; D unresolved. The V gene lost 0 bases and the J gene lost 3 bases, with 11 bases spanning the gap. Germline CDR1 is SEHNR and CDR2 is FQNEAQ (reference sequence). The CDR3 sequence is 15 residues long. In DNA form, the CDR3 reads TGTGCCAGCAGCTTAGCCCTCAATTGGCACACTGAAGCTTTCTTT. Translating gives CASSLALNWHTEAFF.

There are a few counts of this clonotype. The genes are TRBV3-1 and TRBJ1-2, with D unresolved. Trimming pared 0 bases from V and 0 bases from J, leaving 8 bases between. Germline CDR1 LGHDT, CDR2 YNNKEL (reference sequence). This CDR3 spans 15 amino acids. The CDR3 reads CASSQDLGTNYGYTF. In DNA, the CDR3 is TGTGCCAGCAGCCAAGATCTTGGAACTAACTATGGCTACACCTTC.

The sample holds many counts of this clonotype. The genes are TRBV27 and TRBJ2-3; a weak D match, TRBD1 (6 bases). The CDR3 is 15 residues long. V was trimmed by 2 bases and J by 4 bases, leaving 13 bases between them. Germline CDR1 and CDR2: MNHEY and SMNVEV (reference sequence). In DNA, the CDR3 is TGTGCCAGCAGTTTACAGGGGCGCCCACCAGATACGCAGTATTTT. Protein: CASSLQGRPPDTQYF.

DNA of the CDR3: TGTGCCACCAGCAGCCCAAACAGGGGCTCGGACGAGCAGTACTTC. It specifies CATSSPNRGSDEQYF. The V gene is TRBV15, the J gene TRBJ2-7; 7 positions agree with TRBD1. With V trimmed by 3 bases and J by 5 bases, 10 bases remained unmatched. The CDR3 totals 15 residues. CDR1 is LNHNV, CDR2 YYDKDF, per germline (reference sequence).

In this sample, this clonotype turned up a few times. V and J are TRBV9 and TRBJ2-2; TRBD1 is a possible D gene (6 bases). V was clipped by 0 bases and J by 1 base, with 10 bases between them. Germline V gene sequence: CDR1 SGDLS, CDR2 YYNGEE. The CDR3 sequence is 16 residues long. The CDR3 nucleotides read TGTGCCAGCAGCGTAGCTGGGACAAAGAACACCGGGGAGCTGTTTTTT. Amino acids: CASSVAGTKNTGELFF.